This T cell receptor beta chain was sequenced for a study of cytomegalovirus exposure and HLA in healthy donors. 60 Vbeta and 13 Jbeta primers were used in PCR. This table comes from immunoSEQ multiplex PCR, and its TCRdb copy is limited to in-frame clones, with some not included. Of 90,000 to 150,000 clones in the sample, around 79% were seen once. Germline-derived CDR1 and CDR2 are LNHDA and SQIVND (reference sequence). The CDR3 has 14 residues. Trimming removed 7 bases from V and 4 bases from J, with 13 bases in between. Sequenced sample: PBMCs. The chain has TRBV19 and TRBJ2-2, with a tentative D call TRBD1 (6 bases). The sequence was collected from a woman aged 18-29 years in good health and CMV-seronegative. CDR3 nucleotide sequence: TGTGCCAGTATGAACAGGGCCGTCACCGGGGAGCTGTTTTTT. Amino acids: CASMNRAVTGELFF.